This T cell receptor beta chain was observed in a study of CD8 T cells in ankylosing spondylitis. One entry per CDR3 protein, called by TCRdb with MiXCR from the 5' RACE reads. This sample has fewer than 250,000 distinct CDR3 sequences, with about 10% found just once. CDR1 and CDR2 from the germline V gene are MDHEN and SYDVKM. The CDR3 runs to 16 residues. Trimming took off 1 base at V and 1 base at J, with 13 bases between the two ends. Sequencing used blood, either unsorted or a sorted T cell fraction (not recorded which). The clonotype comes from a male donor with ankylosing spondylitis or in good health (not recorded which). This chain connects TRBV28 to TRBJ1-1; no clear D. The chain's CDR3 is CASSLFSIVRNTEAFF. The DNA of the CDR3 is TGTGCCAGCAGTTTATTTTCAATTGTAAGGAACACTGAAGCTTTCTTT.